This T cell receptor (beta chain) appears in the sequencing data of a study of blood T cell repertoires in COVID-19. Assay: immunoSEQ multiplex PCR; the TCRdb copy retains only in-frame clones and omits some. The table includes some 180,000 clones, 70% to 85% detected once. The trim removed 0 bases at V and 1 base at J, leaving 10 bases unmatched. From germline, CDR1 is SGDLS and CDR2 YYNGEE. The length of the CDR3 is 18 residues. This clonotype was sampled from a man aged 45-65 years who had recovered from COVID-19. This rearrangement joins TRBV9 to TRBJ2-3; 8 bases match TRBD2. The sequenced sample was peripheral blood. The CDR3 DNA follows: TGTGCCAGCAGCGTAGGGGCGGCGGGAGGCAAGGGCACAGATACGCAGTATTTT. Translated: CASSVGAAGGKGTDTQYF. Full variable domain (rest looked up from reference TRBV9 and TRBJ2-3): DSGVTQTPKHLITATGQRVTLRCSPRSGDLSVYWYQQSLDQGLQFLIQYYNGEERAKGNILERFSAQQFPDLHSELNLSSLELGDSALYFCASSVGAAGGKGTDTQYFGPGTRLTVL.